This T cell receptor (beta chain) originates from a study of shared clonotypes between healthy human individuals. Notes on the study in general: Tissues were not sampled, only blood, and their repertoires likely differ.

CDR1 is LNHDA, CDR2 SQIVND, per germline (reference sequence). V was cut by 1 base and J by 2 bases, with 6 bases left in between. The CDR3 sequence is 14 residues long. Produced via immunoSEQ multiplex PCR; TCRdb's table is partial and in-frame only. The profile shows hundreds of thousands of clones, 95% to 97% of them singletons. As for this clone: Its cognate antigen is unknown. This sample includes further DNA sequences coding for the same CDR3.

This chain links TRBV19 with TRBJ1-5; D is undetermined. The sequenced sample consisted of naive CD4+ T cells sorted from blood. Noted subset: CD45RA+ positively selected. This sequence originates from a woman aged 25 to 39 in good health. DNA for the CDR3: TGTGCCAGTAGTATAGGTGTTGGCAATCAGCCCCAGCATTTT. Translated, it gives CASSIGVGNQPQHF.